The TCR beta chain described here comes from a study of T cell responses to AZD1222 COVID-19 vaccine (dated by TCRdb to the early 2020s). Regarding the study in general: AZD1222 recipients whose second dose came at about 4 weeks and those whose second dose came at about 12 weeks were combined into one group, since spike-specific TCR depth and breadth did not differ between the two schedules. Enrollment into the trials was organized by age into subgroups of 18-55, 56-69 and 70-plus years, and those subgroups contained approximately 160, 26 and 62 TCR-sequenced participants, respectively. TCR sequencing was performed for 233 trial participants, of whom 207 were given two doses of AZD1222 and some 25 were given two doses of MenACWY control vaccine. The investigation overall reported the following: After two AZD1222 doses, both the breadth and the depth of spike-specific TCRs were significantly higher than at day 0 and than in MenACWY recipients. Conclusions about previously exposed vaccinees were limited because only six or seven AZD1222 recipients were SARS-CoV-2 seropositive at baseline. Epitopes outside the regions mutated in the B.1.351 and B.1.1.7 variants were reportedly recognized by nearly half of the unique spike-specific TCRs. CD4 TCRs associated with the vaccine covered the entire spike protein, and the dominant responses were in regions 160-218 and 743-854. Because no samples from the day 14 peak response were available, repertoires could be characterized only after the peak T cell response. Most participants were white British and females outnumbered males, and the authors suggested that clonal diversity may have been underestimated. The 56-69-year group was small, and its depth increase did not reach significance, likely because of low power.

The CDR3 regions of human TCRbeta chains were analyzed by immunosequencing. On the study's bioinformatics: Repertoire TCRs were checked for matches against a reference library of SARS-CoV-2-specific TCRs that had been generated using the MIRA antigen-specificity platform. Breadth was defined as the fraction of unique TCRs that were SARS-CoV-2-associated. Depth was defined as the fraction of total T cells that were SARS-CoV-2-associated. Each spike-specific TCR was assigned to its reactive spike region and to a CD4 or CD8 class using the MIRA data. Log10-transformed breadth and depth values were compared by one-way ANOVA with Sidak's multiple comparisons tests. In TCRdb, the immuneACCESS table is reduced to in-frame sequences with V and J assigned. These tables do not hold every clone; where another copy was compared, an unresolved V gene accounts for under half, and the others remain unexplained. The V and J calls and clone size were taken over from that table, and D and trimming were inferred from the DNA. The sample records 95,000 to 110,000 clones, 88% of which are singletons. The ten most abundant clones make up approximately 9% of the sample.

Relative to germline, V is 6 bases shorter and J is 1 base shorter, with 7 bases between their ends. CDR1 MDHEN and CDR2 SYDVKM were looked up in the germline V gene. There are 14 amino acids in the CDR3, from cysteine to phenylalanine inclusive. The entry retains the CDR3 DNA only, 42 bases that are in frame from base 1. Points on this clone: No antigen is known for it. Base qualities are not provided; no much larger clone lies one nucleotide away.

Read against the paper, the sample's time point label means: baseline before first vaccination. Vaccinee samples were obtained from the UK trials COV001 and COV002, which included a single-blind randomized controlled phase 2/3 trial of AZD1222 (ChAdOx1 nCoV-19) in healthy adults. Trial participant PBMC samples were collected at day 0 and day 28 after the second dose for TCRbeta chain sequencing. The source is an adult in good health. The sequencing used peripheral blood, collected on day 0 of AZD1222 vaccination. The rearranged segments are TRBV28 and TRBJ2-6, with no confident D gene call. Here the CDR3 is given as CASRISSGANVLTF. The DNA is as follows: TGTGCCAGCAGGATTAGTTCTGGGGCCAACGTCCTGACTTTC.